The 24 T cell receptor beta chains below all came from one sample that was sequenced in a study of Graves' ophthalmopathy and Graves' hyperthyroidism. RNA transcripts provided the template for amplifying TCR beta CDR3 regions. HTBI-primed RT-PCR formed the first round, and a multiplex PCR formed the second. MiXCR, applied by TCRdb to the multiplex PCR reads, yields one record per CDR3 protein. The table has about 620,000 distinct CDR3 sequences, about 24% seen once. Sequencing input: peripheral blood. All receptors come from a woman aged 18-29 years with stable Graves' hyperthyroidism. Some clones in this sample may be carry-over from other donors' samples.

The chain has TRBV7-9 and TRBJ2-2; 7 nucleotides match TRBD1. V lost 5 bases to trimming and J lost 6 bases; unmatched junction nucleotides: 9. The V gene's germline CDR1 is SEHNR and CDR2 FQNEAQ (reference sequence). The CDR3 has 15 amino acids. As DNA, the CDR3 is TGTGCCAGCAGCGGAGACAGGGTCCCATCCGGGGAGCTGTTTTTT. Translation gives CASSGDRVPSGELFF.

The chain carries TRBV24-1 and TRBJ2-5; D ambiguous. The CDR3 has 11 residues. Germline loops: CDR1 KGHDR, CDR2 SFDVKD. V gave up 4 bases and J gave up 4 bases, with 3 bases separating them. This CDR3 reads CATSDGETQYF. The DNA of the CDR3 is TGTGCCACCAGTGACGGAGAGACCCAGTACTTC.

This clonotype showed up many times. This sequence joins TRBV6-1 and TRBJ1-1; weak D call: TRBD1 (5 bases). The CDR3 is 13 amino acids. Germline CDR1 is MNHNS and CDR2 is SASEGT. Trimming shortened V by 7 bases and J by 6 bases, and 15 bases separated the two germline ends. In DNA, the CDR3 is TGTGCCAGCATCCCGGGCGGGGGGGCTGAAGCTTTCTTT. Translating gives CASIPGGGAEAFF.

Ten or more counts support this clonotype. V gene TRBV29-1 combines with J gene TRBJ2-5; 8 nucleotides align to TRBD1. The trim removed 4 bases at V and 0 bases at J, leaving 13 bases unmatched. Germline assignment: CDR1 SQVTM and CDR2 ANQGSEA. The CDR3 spans 17 residues. DNA of the CDR3: TGCAGCGTTGCACCCCGCGGCAGGGGACAGGACCAAGAGACCCAGTACTTC. Protein: CSVAPRGRGQDQETQYF.

J is TRBJ2-5 and V is TRBV2; D is perhaps TRBD1 (6 bases). From germline, CDR1 is SNHLY and CDR2 FYNNEI. This CDR3 has 12 amino acids. With 5 bases removed from V and 7 bases from J, the gap between germline ends came to 11 bases. The CDR3 coding sequence is TGTGCCAGCAGTCAGACAGGAGGGACCCAGTACTTC. Translation: CASSQTGGTQYF.

The sample holds many counts of this clonotype. This sequence joins TRBV11-2 and TRBJ2-7, with D perhaps given as TRBD1 or TRBD2 (5 bases each). Germline V gives CDR1 SGHAT, CDR2 FQNNGV. V gave up 5 bases and J gave up 5 bases, with 10 bases separating them. The CDR3 totals 12 residues. The DNA of the CDR3 is TGTGCCAGCAGCCCAGTGGGGGACGAGCAGTACTTC. This translates into CASSPVGDEQYF.

This clonotype was counted ten times or more. The V gene is TRBV5-1, the J gene TRBJ1-1; TRBD1 aligns across 9 bases. Trimming at V came to 4 bases and at J to 3 bases, leaving 7 bases not matched to a gene. CDR1 and CDR2 (germline): SGHRS, YFSETQ. The CDR3 totals 15 residues. DNA of the CDR3: TGCGCCAGCAGCCCCGGGACAGGGCGGCACACTGAAGCTTTCTTT. Its protein product is CASSPGTGRHTEAFF.

This clonotype was observed many times. The chain links TRBV6-5 to TRBJ2-5, with 10 bases fitting TRBD2. The length of the CDR3 is 17 residues. Germline CDR1 is MNHEY and CDR2 is SVGAGI. V was pared by 2 bases and J by 5 bases, with 11 bases of the junction left unmatched. The CDR3 DNA reads TGTGCCAGCAGTTACATCCCCCCTAGCGGGAGAGGGGAGACCCAGTACTTC. Protein sequence: CASSYIPPSGRGETQYF.

Ten or more counts support this clonotype. The chain carries TRBV5-6 and TRBJ1-5; D ambiguous. The CDR3 extends over 14 amino acids. Looked up from germline, CDR1 is SGHDT and CDR2 is YYEEEE. Between the trimmed V and J ends, which lost 6 bases and 1 base, there was a span of 11 bases. The CDR3 DNA is TGTGCCAGCACCCGGGTGGGGAGCAATCAGCCCCAGCATTTT. This codes for CASTRVGSNQPQHF.

This clonotype has at least ten counts. The chain employs TRBV27 and TRBJ1-6, with 11 positions matching TRBD1. The V and J ends lost 2 bases and 10 bases, in that order; junction bases with no gene match: 7. CDR3 size: 16 residues. The germline CDR1 and CDR2 sequences are MNHEY and SMNVEV (reference sequence). The CDR3 loop reads CASSLTPDRGQSPLHF. DNA of the CDR3: TGTGCCAGCAGTTTAACCCCGGACAGGGGGCAATCACCCCTCCACTTT.

This clonotype was recorded many times. V is TRBV30 and J is TRBJ1-2; no reliable D call. The germline CDR1 and CDR2 sequences are GTSNPN and SVGIG (reference sequence). The ends were cut back, 1 base at V and 5 bases at J, with 11 bases in the middle. The CDR3 spans 13 residues. The DNA for the CDR3 is TGTGCCTGGAGTGATTTTCGTGATTATGGCTACACCTTC. It codes for CAWSDFRDYGYTF.

The sample holds a few counts of this clonotype. This rearrangement joins TRBV20-1 to TRBJ2-7; a possible D gene is TRBD1 (5 bases). V gave up 4 bases and J gave up 2 bases, with 18 bases separating them. CDR3 size: 15 residues. Germline-derived CDR1 and CDR2 are DFQATT and SNEGSKA (reference sequence). CDR3 nucleotides: TGCAGTGCTAATATGGGCAGGGTTGATGCCTACGAGCAGTACTTC. As protein: CSANMGRVDAYEQYF.

This clonotype came up many times. The chain employs TRBV12-3 or TRBV12-4 and TRBJ2-7, with D perhaps TRBD2 (6 bases). Deletions cut 6 bases from V and 0 bases from J, with 18 bases between. The CDR3 consists of 16 residues. CDR3 DNA: TGTGCCAGCAGCCCCTATAGCGGCACTAGCTCCTACGAGCAGTACTTC. This codes for CASSPYSGTSSYEQYF.

This clonotype was observed at least ten times. This chain joins TRBV13 and TRBJ1-1, with D unresolved. Germline V gene sequence: CDR1 PRHDT, CDR2 FYEKMQ (reference sequence). V was shortened by 7 bases and J by 6 bases, with 18 bases between the two germline ends. The CDR3 extends over 14 amino acids. In nucleotides, the CDR3 is TGTGCCAGCACCCTAAACGAGGAGGGTCCTGAAGCTTTCTTT. Residues: CASTLNEEGPEAFF.

This clonotype was seen repeatedly, ten times or more. The V and J genes are TRBV4-1 and TRBJ2-7, with 7 bases lining up with TRBD2. The CDR3 is 15 residues long. Germline lookup yields CDR1 MGHRA and CDR2 YSYEKL. V shed 1 base, J shed 3 bases, and the junction held 6 bases outside the gene matches. DNA of the CDR3: TGCGCCAGCAGCCAAGTGCAGGGACTAAACTACGAGCAGTACTTC. Protein: CASSQVQGLNYEQYF.

The rearrangement links TRBV11-2 to TRBJ1-1, with 9 bases that match TRBD1. The CDR3 spans 16 residues. Germline lookup yields CDR1 SGHAT and CDR2 FQNNGV. Trimming cost V 1 base and J 4 bases; bases outside gene matches: 7. The CDR3 loop is CASSLVQGATGTEAFF. The CDR3 DNA is TGTGCCAGCAGCTTAGTACAGGGGGCGACCGGCACTGAAGCTTTCTTT. The variable domain in full, completed from reference TRBV11-2 and TRBJ1-1, reads EAGVAQSPRYKIIEKRQSVAFWCNPISGHATLYWYQQILGQGPKLLIQFQNNGVVDDSQLPKDRFSAERLKGVDSTLKIQPAKLEDSAVYLCASSLVQGATGTEAFFGQGTRLTVV.

This clonotype was detected many times. This sequence joins TRBV25-1 and TRBJ2-7; possibly TRBD1 or TRBD2 for D (6 bases each). The CDR3 totals 15 residues. V was cut by 8 bases and J by 2 bases, with 19 bases left in between. Germline CDR1 MGHDK, CDR2 SYGVNS. CDR3 residues: CASASLGGLTYEQYF. In DNA, the CDR3 is TGTGCCAGCGCCTCGCTGGGGGGCCTTACCTACGAGCAGTACTTC.

With regard to this clonotype: One base away lies a much larger clone, so this may be a sequencing read error. The CDR3 protein is CASTRTGPSYHSPLHF. Here the CDR3 DNA reads TGTGCCAGCACAAGGACAGGACCCTCCTATCATTCACCCCTCCACTTT. The rearrangement uses TRBV6-1 and TRBJ1-6; 7 bases match TRBD1. The CDR3 loop spans 16 amino acids. Germline CDR1 reads MNHNS; CDR2 reads SASEGT.

This rearrangement joins TRBV11-2 to TRBJ1-3, with 7 nucleotides matching TRBD1. CDR1 is SGHAT, CDR2 FQNNGV, per germline. The trim removed 5 bases at V and 3 bases at J, leaving 7 bases unmatched. This CDR3 is built from 15 residues. CDR3 loop: CASSPRTGGGNTIYF. CDR3 DNA: TGTGCCAGCAGCCCACGGACAGGCGGTGGAAACACCATATATTTT. Looking up the rest from reference TRBV11-2 and TRBJ1-3 gives the full variable domain: EAGVAQSPRYKIIEKRQSVAFWCNPISGHATLYWYQQILGQGPKLLIQFQNNGVVDDSQLPKDRFSAERLKGVDSTLKIQPAKLEDSAVYLCASSPRTGGGNTIYFGEGSWLTVV.

The rearrangement joins TRBV12-3 or TRBV12-4 to TRBJ2-7; 9 bases match TRBD1. With V trimmed by 4 bases and J by 3 bases, 4 bases remained unmatched. This CDR3 contains 14 residues. The CDR3 DNA sequence: TGTGCCAGCAGTTCTGAGACAGGGGGCTACGAGCAGTACTTC. Translated: CASSSETGGYEQYF.

The sample holds many counts of this clonotype. A read error may produce the germline difference seen at one junction end. V usage is TRBV7-7 and J usage is TRBJ2-7; D possibly corresponds to TRBD2 (7 bases). Germline-derived CDR1 and CDR2 are SSHAT and FNYEAQ (reference sequence). The CDR3 sequence is 15 residues long. As DNA, the CDR3 is TGTGCTAGCAGCCGCTGGGTGGGAGGGGGATTCGAGCAGTACTTC. It encodes CASSRWVGGGFEQYF.

In its sample, this clonotype was seen many times. The gene calls are TRBV20-1 and TRBJ2-2; weak D call: TRBD1 (5 bases). V was shortened by 5 bases and J by 0 bases, with 10 bases between the two germline ends. The germline V gene has CDR1 DFQATT and CDR2 SNEGSKA (reference sequence). CDR3 length: 14 amino acids. Written as DNA, the CDR3 is TGCAGTGCTTCAGACAGAGCGAACACCGGGGAGCTGTTTTTT. It translates to CSASDRANTGELFF.

Remarks on this clonotype: With a much larger clone just one base away, this may be a read error. Because it lacks the conserved phenylalanine or tryptophan at the end, this CDR3 is likely a read error. This sequence joins TRBV20-1 and TRBJ1-1, with D perhaps matching TRBD1 (6 bases). Germline CDR1 is DFQATT and CDR2 is SNEGSKA (reference sequence). CDR3 length: 14 residues. V lost 3 bases to trimming and J lost 8 bases, with 19 bases between them. The DNA for the CDR3 is TGCAGTGCTAGCCCGCATAGGGGGGTTTCCGAAGCTTTCGTT. It encodes CSASPHRGVSEAFV.

This clonotype was seen repeatedly, ten times or more. The V gene is TRBV12-3 or TRBV12-4, the J gene TRBJ1-2; D gene uncertain. This CDR3 is built from 15 residues. V lost 7 bases and J lost 4, with 19 bases in between. CDR3 DNA: TGTGCCAGCAATCCCGGTTGGGCCAGCCCCTATGGCTACACCTTC. Protein: CASNPGWASPYGYTF.